The T cell receptor (beta chain) described here comes from a study of OX40 agonist ivuxolimab in advanced cancers. Study-wide context: Averaging 60 years in age, with a range of roughly 23 to 80, the cohort was around 87% male. Participants could have had prior anti-PD-1, anti-PD-L1 or anti-CTLA-4 therapy, and less than 45% had some.

Sequencing was performed with immunoSEQ multiplex PCR; in TCRdb, only in-frame clones are kept and a portion is missing. The data hold about 68,000 clones, with about 89% observed a single time. The study's findings and limits: In the 0.1 to 3.0 mg/kg range, CD4+ and CD8+ blood T cells had expanded clonally by week 6. Certain nonresponders likewise exhibited a low normalized T-cell clonal expansion.

Comment on this clone: What it binds is unknown.

V lost 5 bases, J lost 3 bases, and 14 bases lay in between. The CDR3 runs to 15 residues. CDR1 SGHTA and CDR2 FQGTGA come from the germline V gene. This TCR was recovered from an adult with an advanced solid tumor such as melanoma, head and neck, liver or kidney cancer. The V call is TRBV7-3, the J call TRBJ2-1, with D perhaps TRBD1 or TRBD2 (6 bases each). Source: CD4+ or CD8+ T cells sorted from blood, taken in a trial of the OX40 agonist ivuxolimab. The CDR3 coding sequence is TGTGCCAGCAGCCGTGGGGGCGGGGACTACAATGAGCAGTTCTTC. Protein: CASSRGGGDYNEQFF.